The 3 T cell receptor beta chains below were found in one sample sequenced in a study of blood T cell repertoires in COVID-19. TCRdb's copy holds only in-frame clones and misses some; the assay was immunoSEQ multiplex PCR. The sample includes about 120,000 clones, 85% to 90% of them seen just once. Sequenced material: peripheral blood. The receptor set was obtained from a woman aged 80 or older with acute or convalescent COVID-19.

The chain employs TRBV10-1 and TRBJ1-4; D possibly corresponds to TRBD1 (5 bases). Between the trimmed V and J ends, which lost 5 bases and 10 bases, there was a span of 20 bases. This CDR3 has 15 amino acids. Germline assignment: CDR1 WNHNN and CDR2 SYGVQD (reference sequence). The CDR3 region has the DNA TGCGCCAGCAGTCTAGGGGCTACTACCTTAGGAAAACTGTTTTTT. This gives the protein CASSLGATTLGKLFF.

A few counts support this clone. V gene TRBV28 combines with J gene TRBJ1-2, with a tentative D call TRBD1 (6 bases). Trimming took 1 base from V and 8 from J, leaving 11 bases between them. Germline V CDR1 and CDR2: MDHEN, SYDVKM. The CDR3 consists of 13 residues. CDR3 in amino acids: CASSLSYRAGYTF. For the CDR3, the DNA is TGTGCCAGCAGTTTATCGTACAGGGCCGGCTACACCTTC.

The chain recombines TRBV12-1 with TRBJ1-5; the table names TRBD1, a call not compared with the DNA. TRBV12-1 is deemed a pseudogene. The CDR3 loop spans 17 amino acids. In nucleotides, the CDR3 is TGTGCCAGCAGCTTTGAGGTCGAACAGGTAGGCAATCAGCCCCAGCATTTT. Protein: CASSFEVEQVGNQPQHF.